The 29 T cell receptor beta chains below all came from one sample that was sequenced in a study of Tregs in tolerant kidney transplant recipients. Measured with immunoSEQ multiplex PCR; TCRdb has only the in-frame clones, and not every one. Seen here are fewer than 80,000 clones, roughly 98% observed once, and the top ten hold 0.3% to 0.4%. Sample: Tregs from blood, taken before the transplant. The receptors were gathered from a human donor who received a combined kidney and bone marrow transplant.

This chain links TRBV4-2 with TRBJ2-4; 11 nucleotides line up with TRBD2. The junction had 3 bases not matched to a gene; V was cut back by 1 base and J by 7 bases. Germline V lookup: CDR1 LGHNA, CDR2 YNFKEQ. This CDR3 region has 15 residues. This CDR3 is CASSQVTSGSNIQYF. The DNA for the CDR3 is TGTGCCAGCAGCCAAGTTACTAGCGGGAGCAACATTCAGTACTTC.

On this clone itself: Germline is not matched at one junction end, which may reflect a read error. The chain links TRBV19 to TRBJ2-7, with 8 bases identical to TRBD1. Germline lookup yields CDR1 LNHDA and CDR2 SQIVND (reference sequence). CDR3 size: 17 residues. The CDR3 coding sequence is TGTGCCAGTAGTATTAGCGCCGGGACAGGTTCTTCCTTCGAGCAGTACTTC. Its translation is CASSISAGTGSSFEQYF.

This clone occurred once. The rearrangement uses TRBV14 and TRBJ1-2; D ambiguous. The ends were cut back, 4 bases at V and 3 bases at J, with 12 bases in the middle. Per germline, CDR1 SGHDN and CDR2 FVKESK. The CDR3 extends over 14 amino acids. CDR3 residues: CASSRRGHYYGYTF. CDR3 DNA sequence: TGTGCCAGCAGCCGACGAGGGCACTACTATGGCTACACCTTC. Combining the CDR3 with reference TRBV14 and TRBJ1-2 gives the whole variable domain EAGVTQFPSHSVIEKGQTVTLRCDPISGHDNLYWYRRVMGKEIKFLLHFVKESKQDESGMPNNRFLAERTGGTYSTLKVQPAELEDSGVYFCASSRRGHYYGYTFGSGTRLTVV.

V and J are TRBV9 and TRBJ2-5; a possible D gene is TRBD1 (6 bases). The CDR3 spans 14 residues. Trimming took off 4 bases at V and 5 bases at J, with 15 bases between the two ends. The V gene's germline CDR1 is SGDLS and CDR2 YYNGEE. CDR3 sequence (DNA): TGTGCCAGCAGCCTCACAGGGTTTGGGGAGACCCAGTACTTC. Its translation: CASSLTGFGETQYF.

The rearrangement joins TRBV5-1 to TRBJ1-1; D possibly corresponds to TRBD1 (6 bases). Germline lookup yields CDR1 SGHRS and CDR2 YFSETQ. Trimming stripped 2 bases from V and 0 bases from J, with 11 bases between. The CDR3 has 15 residues. The CDR3 loop is CASSFQGPLNTEAFF. In DNA, the CDR3 is TGCGCCAGCAGCTTTCAGGGGCCTTTGAACACTGAAGCTTTCTTT.

A single count supports this clone. This chain joins TRBV6-5 and TRBJ2-2, with D possibly TRBD1 on 5 matching bases. Trimming cost V 0 bases and J 4 bases, with 6 bases left between them. The germline V gene has CDR1 MNHEY and CDR2 SVGAGI. The CDR3 length is 14 residues. For the CDR3, the DNA is TGTGCCAGCAGTTACTCGGGGCGCACCGGGGAGCTGTTTTTT. Encoded protein: CASSYSGRTGELFF.

The chain has TRBV28 and TRBJ2-1; 10 bases align to TRBD1. Germline V lookup: CDR1 MDHEN, CDR2 SYDVKM. V shed 4 bases and J 6 bases; nucleotides not matched to a gene: 6. This CDR3 comprises 15 residues. CDR3 sequence (DNA): TGTGCCAGCAGTTCCTGGACAGGGGGGCCCAATGAGCAGTTCTTC. Translation gives CASSSWTGGPNEQFF. Combining the CDR3 with reference TRBV28 and TRBJ2-1 gives the whole variable domain DVKVTQSSRYLVKRTGEKVFLECVQDMDHENMFWYRQDPGLGLRLIYFSYDVKMKEKGDIPEGYSVSREKKERFSLILESASTNQTSMYLCASSSWTGGPNEQFFGPGTRLTVL.

The genes are TRBV15 and TRBJ1-4; D uncertain. V gave up 0 bases and J gave up 0 bases, with 8 bases separating them. CDR3 length equals 16 residues. Germline V gene data show CDR1 as LNHNV and CDR2 as YYDKDF (reference sequence). The CDR3 DNA follows: TGTGCCACCAGCAGAGACTCGGCGGCAACTAATGAAAAACTGTTTTTT. Amino acids: CATSRDSAATNEKLFF. The full variable domain, with the rest looked up from reference TRBV15 and TRBJ1-4, is DAMVIQNPRYQVTQFGKPVTLSCSQTLNHNVMYWYQQKSSQAPKLLFHYYDKDFNNEADTPDNFQSRRPNTSFCFLDIRSPGLGDTAMYLCATSRDSAATNEKLFFGSGTQLSVL.

Written as DNA, the CDR3 is TGTGCCAGTAGTCCTACTTTCATAGCTGGAAACACCATATATTTT. It is translated as CASSPTFIAGNTIYF. The chain links TRBV19 to TRBJ1-3; D ambiguous. V gave up 5 bases and J gave up 2 bases, with 13 bases separating them. Germline CDR1 LNHDA, CDR2 SQIVND (reference sequence). The CDR3 length is 15 residues.

The CDR3 loop reads CASSVQGGIVSTEAFF. The DNA for the CDR3 is TGTGCCAGCAGTGTCCAGGGTGGAATTGTGAGCACTGAAGCTTTCTTT. The rearrangement uses TRBV2 and TRBJ1-1, with a tentative D call TRBD1 (5 bases). V was clipped by 4 bases and J by 4 bases, with 19 bases between them. Germline V gene data show CDR1 as SNHLY and CDR2 as FYNNEI. CDR3 length: 16 amino acids.

The chain uses TRBV6-6 and TRBJ2-7, with TRBD2 identical over 13 bases. The germline V gene encodes CDR1 MNHNY and CDR2 SVGAGI (reference sequence). The junction had 6 bases not matched to a gene; V was cut back by 5 bases and J by 2 bases. This CDR3 region has 16 residues. CDR3 residues: CASSPRLAGGPYEQYF. In DNA, the CDR3 is TGTGCCAGCAGTCCCAGACTAGCGGGGGGTCCCTACGAGCAGTACTTC.

This chain links TRBV5-1 with TRBJ2-3; D might be TRBD1 (5 bases). CDR3 length equals 16 residues. V was cut by 0 bases and J by 6 bases, with 17 bases left in between. Per the germline V gene, CDR1 is SGHRS and CDR2 is YFSETQ. The CDR3 nucleotides are TGCGCCAGCAGCTTGGGACAGCCCGGTTGGGCGGATACGCAGTATTTT. Protein product: CASSLGQPGWADTQYF.

The rearrangement joins TRBV28 to TRBJ2-2, with D perhaps TRBD1 (6 bases). Germline V gene sequence: CDR1 MDHEN, CDR2 SYDVKM. Trimming removed 7 bases from V and 0 bases from J, with 9 bases in between. This CDR3 has 14 amino acids. The CDR3 loop is CASNRVSNTGELFF. CDR3 coding DNA: TGTGCCAGCAACAGGGTATCGAACACCGGGGAGCTGTTTTTT.

The chain has TRBV28 and TRBJ2-2; D is undetermined. Trimming pared 8 bases from V and 4 bases from J, leaving 11 bases between. CDR3 size: 13 residues. Germline loops: CDR1 MDHEN, CDR2 SYDVKM. The CDR3 region has the DNA TGTGCCAGCCGGCCACGACTCACCGGGGAGCTGTTTTTT. Encoded protein: CASRPRLTGELFF.

The V call is TRBV5-1, the J call TRBJ2-2, with D possibly being TRBD2 (5 bases). CDR1 is SGHRS and CDR2 is YFSETQ in the germline V gene. This CDR3 is built from 12 residues. Trimming took off 10 bases at V and 1 base at J, with 8 bases between the two ends. CDR3 loop: CASRENTGELFF. In DNA form, the CDR3 reads TGCGCCTCCCGGGAGAACACCGGGGAGCTGTTTTTT.

The chain is built from TRBV10-3 and TRBJ1-4; TRBD1 matches 9 bases. J lost 4 bases, V lost 4 bases, and 4 bases had no gene match. CDR3 length equals 15 residues. CDR1 and CDR2 (germline): ENHRY, SYGVKD. CDR3 DNA: TGTGCCATCAGTGGGGGGACAGGGATTAATGAAAAACTGTTTTTT. Translation: CAISGGTGINEKLFF.

The chain links TRBV7-2 to TRBJ2-7; possibly TRBD1 for D (5 bases). CDR3 length: 16 amino acids. Per germline, CDR1 SGHTA and CDR2 FQGNSA. V shed 3 bases and J shed 3 bases, with 18 bases lying between them. CDR3 in DNA: TGTGCCAGCAGCTTGACTGGACAACTAACCCACTACGAGCAGTACTTC. Its protein is CASSLTGQLTHYEQYF.

The chain combines TRBV29-1 with TRBJ2-1, with 8 positions matching TRBD2. With 6 bases clipped from V and 10 bases from J, the junction kept 11 bases outside the gene matches. This CDR3 spans 13 amino acids. Germline CDR1 SQVTM, CDR2 ANQGSEA. CDR3 nucleotides: TGCAGCGTGGCCGGACTAGCAAGAAGGGAGCAGTTCTTC. Protein sequence: CSVAGLARREQFF.

This rearrangement joins TRBV12-5 to TRBJ2-7; the match to TRBD2 covers 9 bases. J gave up 2 bases and V 0 bases, and 8 bases lay outside the gene matches. This CDR3 is 17 amino acids long. CDR1 and CDR2 from the germline V gene are LGHNT and FRNRAP. This CDR3 reads CASGLVLAGRQPYEQYF. The CDR3 region has the DNA TGTGCTAGTGGTTTGGTACTAGCGGGCAGACAACCCTACGAGCAGTACTTC.

The CDR3: CASSFRGRTEETQYF. The CDR3 DNA reads TGTGCCAGCAGCTTTAGAGGGAGGACTGAAGAGACCCAGTACTTC. The V call is TRBV7-2, the J call TRBJ2-5; D may be TRBD2 (6 bases). This CDR3 has 15 residues. Germline V gene lookup returns CDR1 SGHTA and CDR2 FQGNSA. V was trimmed by 3 bases and J by 3 bases, leaving 14 bases between them. Full variable domain (outside the CDR3, taken from reference TRBV7-2 and TRBJ2-5): GAGVSQSPSNKVTEKGKDVELRCDPISGHTALYWYRQSLGQGLEFLIYFQGNSAPDKSGLPSDRFSAERTGGSVSTLTIQRTQQEDSAVYLCASSFRGRTEETQYFGPGTRLLVL.

The chain recombines TRBV9 with TRBJ2-3; 9 nucleotides match TRBD2. The CDR3 consists of 15 residues. V shed 0 bases, J shed 9 bases, and the junction held 8 bases outside the gene matches. Germline lookup yields CDR1 SGDLS and CDR2 YYNGEE. The chain's CDR3 is CASSVEGGGAGTQYF. In nucleotides, the CDR3 is TGTGCCAGCAGCGTAGAGGGCGGGGGGGCCGGAACGCAGTATTTT.

The chain uses TRBV5-4 and TRBJ2-1; 9 bases are shared with TRBD1. This CDR3 is 14 amino acids long. The trim removed 1 base at V and 9 bases at J, leaving 5 bases unmatched. Germline-derived CDR1 and CDR2 are SGHNT and YYREEE (reference sequence). The chain's CDR3 is CASSLRQGVGEQFF. The CDR3 DNA reads as TGTGCCAGCAGCTTGAGACAGGGGGTAGGTGAGCAGTTCTTC.

This sequence joins TRBV7-9 and TRBJ2-7, with D hard to call. The germline gives CDR1 SEHNR, CDR2 FQNEAQ (reference sequence). Between the trimmed V and J ends, which lost 5 bases and 5 bases, there was a span of 7 bases. The CDR3 totals 11 residues. The CDR3 reads CASSKADEQYF. In DNA, the CDR3 is TGTGCCAGCAGCAAGGCGGACGAGCAGTACTTC.

The DNA of the CDR3 is TGTGCCAGCAGTTCAACCCCCGGAAGCCGGGGGGAAAAACTGTTTTTT. The encoded protein is CASSSTPGSRGEKLFF. The rearrangement uses TRBV28 and TRBJ1-4; D perhaps matches TRBD1 (5 bases). The CDR3 spans 16 residues. Trimming cost V 4 bases and J 8 bases, with 20 bases left between them. Germline V gene lookup returns CDR1 MDHEN and CDR2 SYDVKM.

This sequence joins TRBV10-3 and TRBJ2-1, with a weak D call TRBD2 (6 bases). Trimming removed 4 bases from V and 11 bases from J, with 9 bases in between. Germline V lookup: CDR1 ENHRY, CDR2 SYGVKD. CDR3 length equals 11 residues. In nucleotides, the CDR3 is TGTGCCATCAGTGCCGGACTACAGCAGTTCTTC. Its translation is CAISAGLQQFF.

The chain links TRBV6-6 to TRBJ1-2; the D is unclear. V was clipped by 5 bases and J by 6 bases, with 7 bases between them. The CDR3 length is 11 residues. Germline loops: CDR1 MNHNY, CDR2 SVGAGI (reference sequence). The CDR3 nucleotides are TGTGCCAGCAGTCGGTATGATGGCTACACCTTC. It yields the protein CASSRYDGYTF.

The CDR3 loop is CASSHLVEVEAFF. CDR3 nucleotide sequence: TGTGCCAGCAGCCATCTAGTGGAAGTTGAAGCTTTCTTT. V gene TRBV4-2 combines with J gene TRBJ1-1; no clear D gene. V lost 3 bases and J 7 bases, leaving 12 bases between the germline ends. Germline assignment: CDR1 LGHNA and CDR2 YNFKEQ. The CDR3 has 13 residues.

The chain couples TRBV27 to TRBJ2-7, with a tentative D call TRBD1 (6 bases). The CDR3 has 14 residues. The V end was cut by 7 bases, the J end by 9 bases, with 22 bases between. From germline, CDR1 is MNHEY and CDR2 SMNVEV (reference sequence). CDR3 in DNA: TGTGCCAGCAAGAGGACAGATCTTCCCTTCGTGCAGTACTTC. Its protein is CASKRTDLPFVQYF.

This rearrangement joins TRBV5-6 to TRBJ2-7; 9 nucleotides align to TRBD1. V shed 2 bases, J shed 5 bases, and the junction held 11 bases outside the gene matches. CDR1 SGHDT and CDR2 YYEEEE come from the germline V gene. The CDR3 extends over 16 amino acids. The CDR3 reads CASSLTSGQGIDEQYF. CDR3 DNA sequence: TGTGCCAGCAGCTTAACATCAGGACAGGGGATAGACGAGCAGTACTTC.